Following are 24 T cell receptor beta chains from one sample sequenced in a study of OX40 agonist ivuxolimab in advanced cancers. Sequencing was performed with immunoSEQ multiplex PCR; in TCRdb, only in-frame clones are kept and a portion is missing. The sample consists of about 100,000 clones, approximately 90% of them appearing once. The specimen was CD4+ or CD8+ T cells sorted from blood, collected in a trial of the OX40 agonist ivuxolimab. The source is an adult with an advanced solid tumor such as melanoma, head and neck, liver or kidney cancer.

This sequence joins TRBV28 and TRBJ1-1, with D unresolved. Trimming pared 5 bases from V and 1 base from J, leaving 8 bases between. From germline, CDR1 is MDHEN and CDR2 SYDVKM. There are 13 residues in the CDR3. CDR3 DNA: TGTGCCAGCAGTGCGCTGAGGAACACTGAAGCTTTCTTT. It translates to CASSALRNTEAFF.

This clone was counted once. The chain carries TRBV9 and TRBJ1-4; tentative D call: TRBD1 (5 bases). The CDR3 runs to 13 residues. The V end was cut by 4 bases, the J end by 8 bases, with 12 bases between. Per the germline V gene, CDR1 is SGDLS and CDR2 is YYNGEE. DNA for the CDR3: TGTGCCAGCAGCAAAGGGACGGAGGAAAAACTGTTTTTT. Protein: CASSKGTEEKLFF.

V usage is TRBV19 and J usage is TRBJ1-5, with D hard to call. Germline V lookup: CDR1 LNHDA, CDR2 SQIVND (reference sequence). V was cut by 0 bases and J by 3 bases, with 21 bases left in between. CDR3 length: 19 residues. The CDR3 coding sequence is TGTGCCAGTAGTATAGATGGCAGCCAGCCGAGGTTGGTCAATCAGCCCCAGCATTTT. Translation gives CASSIDGSQPRLVNQPQHF.

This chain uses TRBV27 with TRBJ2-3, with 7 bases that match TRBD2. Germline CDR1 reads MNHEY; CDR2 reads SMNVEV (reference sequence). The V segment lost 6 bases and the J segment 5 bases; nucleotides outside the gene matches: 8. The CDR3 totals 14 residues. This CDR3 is CASRVAGARDTQYF. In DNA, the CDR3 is TGTGCCAGCAGGGTTGCGGGAGCCCGAGATACGCAGTATTTT.

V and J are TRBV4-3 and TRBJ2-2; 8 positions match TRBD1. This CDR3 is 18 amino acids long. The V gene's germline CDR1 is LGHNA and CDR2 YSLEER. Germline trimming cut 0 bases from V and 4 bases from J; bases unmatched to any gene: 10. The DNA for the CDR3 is TGCGCCAGCAGCCAAGATTGGAAGGCAGGGGGCATCACCGGGGAGCTGTTTTTT. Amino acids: CASSQDWKAGGITGELFF.

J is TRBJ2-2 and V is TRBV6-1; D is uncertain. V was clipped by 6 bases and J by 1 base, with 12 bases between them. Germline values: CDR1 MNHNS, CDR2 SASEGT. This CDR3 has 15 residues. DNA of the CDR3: TGTGCCAGCAGAGAAAGGGCCCGGAACACCGGGGAGCTGTTTTTT. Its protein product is CASRERARNTGELFF.

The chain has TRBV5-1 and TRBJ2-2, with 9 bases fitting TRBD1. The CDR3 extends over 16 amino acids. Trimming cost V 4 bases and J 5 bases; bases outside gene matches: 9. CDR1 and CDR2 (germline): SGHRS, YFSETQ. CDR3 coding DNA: TGCGCCAGCAGCGAGGACAGGGGAGTATGGACCGGGGAGCTGTTTTTT. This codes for CASSEDRGVWTGELFF.

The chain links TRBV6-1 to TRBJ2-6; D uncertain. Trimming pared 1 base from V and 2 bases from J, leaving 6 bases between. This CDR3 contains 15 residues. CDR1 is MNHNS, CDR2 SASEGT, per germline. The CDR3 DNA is TGTGCCAGCAGTGAAGGGGCGACTGGGGCCAACGTCCTGACTTTC. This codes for CASSEGATGANVLTF.

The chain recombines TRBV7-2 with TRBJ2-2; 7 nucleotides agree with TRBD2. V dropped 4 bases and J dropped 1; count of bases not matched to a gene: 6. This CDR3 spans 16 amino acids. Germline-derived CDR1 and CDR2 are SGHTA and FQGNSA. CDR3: CASSSSGTKNTGELFF. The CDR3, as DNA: TGTGCCAGCAGCTCCTCCGGGACTAAGAACACCGGGGAGCTGTTTTTT.

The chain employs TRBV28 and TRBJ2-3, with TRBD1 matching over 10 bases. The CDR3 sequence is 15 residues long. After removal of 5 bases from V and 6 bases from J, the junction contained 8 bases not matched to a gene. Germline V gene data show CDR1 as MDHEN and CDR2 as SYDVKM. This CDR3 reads CASSTAGTGVDTQYF. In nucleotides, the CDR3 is TGTGCCAGCAGTACGGCCGGGACAGGGGTGGATACGCAGTATTTT.

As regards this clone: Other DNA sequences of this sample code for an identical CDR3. The CDR3 nucleotides read TGTGCCAGCAGCCAAGGAGTCATTTCTGGCTACACCTTC. The encoded protein is CASSQGVISGYTF. The chain employs TRBV14 and TRBJ1-2; no firm D call. Per the germline V gene, CDR1 is SGHDN and CDR2 is FVKESK. V gave up 1 base and J gave up 7 bases, with 10 bases separating them. The CDR3 length is 13 residues.

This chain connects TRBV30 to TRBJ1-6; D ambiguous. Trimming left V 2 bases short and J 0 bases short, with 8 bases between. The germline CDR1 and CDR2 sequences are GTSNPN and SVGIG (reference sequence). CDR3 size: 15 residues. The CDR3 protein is CAWSMTRSYNSPLHF. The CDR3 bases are TGTGCCTGGAGTATGACACGCTCCTATAATTCACCCCTCCACTTT. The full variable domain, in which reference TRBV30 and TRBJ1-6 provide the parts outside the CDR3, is SQTIHQWPATLVQPVGSPLSLECTVEGTSNPNLYWYRQAAGRGLQLLFYSVGIGQISSEVPQNLSASRPQDRQFILSSKKLLLSDSGFYLCAWSMTRSYNSPLHFGNGTRLTVT.

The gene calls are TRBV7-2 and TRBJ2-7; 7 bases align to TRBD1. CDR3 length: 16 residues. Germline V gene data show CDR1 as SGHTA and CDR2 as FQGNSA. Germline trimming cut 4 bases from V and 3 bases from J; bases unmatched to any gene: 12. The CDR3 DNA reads TGTGCCAGCAGCTACTGGCCCGCAGGGGGTCTCTACGAGCAGTACTTC. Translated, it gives CASSYWPAGGLYEQYF.

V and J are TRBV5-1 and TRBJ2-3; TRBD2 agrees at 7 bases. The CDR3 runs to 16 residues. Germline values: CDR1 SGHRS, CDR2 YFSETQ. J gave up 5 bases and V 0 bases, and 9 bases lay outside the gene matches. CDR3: CASSLGAGASVDTQYF. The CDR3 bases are TGCGCCAGCAGCTTGGGTGCGGGAGCGTCCGTAGATACGCAGTATTTT.

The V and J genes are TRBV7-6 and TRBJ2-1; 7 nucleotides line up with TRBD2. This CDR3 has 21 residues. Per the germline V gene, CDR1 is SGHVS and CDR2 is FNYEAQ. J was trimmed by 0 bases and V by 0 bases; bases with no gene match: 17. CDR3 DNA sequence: TGTGCCAGCAGCTTAGCGCGGAGAGGGAGGGGCCGTTCCGGCTCCTACAATGAGCAGTTCTTC. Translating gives CASSLARRGRGRSGSYNEQFF.

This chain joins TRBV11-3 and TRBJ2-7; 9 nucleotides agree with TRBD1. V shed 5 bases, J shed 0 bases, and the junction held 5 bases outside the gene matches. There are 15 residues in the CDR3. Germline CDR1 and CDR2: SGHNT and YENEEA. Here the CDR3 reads CASSPGQGNSYEQYF. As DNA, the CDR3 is TGTGCCAGCAGCCCAGGACAGGGGAACTCCTACGAGCAGTACTTC.

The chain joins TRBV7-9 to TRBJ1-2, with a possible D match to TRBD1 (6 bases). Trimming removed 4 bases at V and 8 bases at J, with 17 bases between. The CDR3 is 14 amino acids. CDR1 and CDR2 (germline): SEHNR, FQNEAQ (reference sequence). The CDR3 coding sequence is TGTGCCAGCAGCTCCTGGGGTGGGGGCGGCGGCTACACCTTC. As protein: CASSSWGGGGGYTF.

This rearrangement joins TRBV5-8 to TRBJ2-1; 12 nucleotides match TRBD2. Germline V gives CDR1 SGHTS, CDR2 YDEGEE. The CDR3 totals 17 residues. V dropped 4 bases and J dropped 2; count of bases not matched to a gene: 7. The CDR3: CASSQGLAGLAYNEQFF. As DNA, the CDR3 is TGTGCCAGCAGCCAAGGACTAGCGGGACTAGCCTACAATGAGCAGTTCTTC.

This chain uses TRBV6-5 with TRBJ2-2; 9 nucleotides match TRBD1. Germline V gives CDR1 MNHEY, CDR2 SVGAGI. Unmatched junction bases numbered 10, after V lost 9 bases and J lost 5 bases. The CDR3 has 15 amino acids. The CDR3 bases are TGTGCCAGTAGATTACAGGGGGCTCAAACCGGGGAGCTGTTTTTT. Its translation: CASRLQGAQTGELFF.

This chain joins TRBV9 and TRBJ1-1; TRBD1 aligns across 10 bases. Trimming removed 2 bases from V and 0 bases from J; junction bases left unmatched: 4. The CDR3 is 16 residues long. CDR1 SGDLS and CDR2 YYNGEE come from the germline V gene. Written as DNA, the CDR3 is TGTGCCAGCAGCGTGGGACAGGGGTACATGAACACTGAAGCTTTCTTT. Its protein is CASSVGQGYMNTEAFF.

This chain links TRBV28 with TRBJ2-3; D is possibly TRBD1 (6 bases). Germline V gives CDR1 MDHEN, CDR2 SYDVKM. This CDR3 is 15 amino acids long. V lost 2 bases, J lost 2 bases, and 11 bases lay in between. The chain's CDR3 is CASSLGGGLTDTQYF. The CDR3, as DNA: TGTGCCAGCAGTTTAGGGGGCGGCCTCACAGATACGCAGTATTTT.

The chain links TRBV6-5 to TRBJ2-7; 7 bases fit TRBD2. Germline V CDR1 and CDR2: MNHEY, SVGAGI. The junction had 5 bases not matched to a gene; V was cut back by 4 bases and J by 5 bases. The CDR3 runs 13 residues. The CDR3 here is CASSWGRGNEQYF. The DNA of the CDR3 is TGTGCCAGCAGTTGGGGGAGGGGAAACGAGCAGTACTTC.

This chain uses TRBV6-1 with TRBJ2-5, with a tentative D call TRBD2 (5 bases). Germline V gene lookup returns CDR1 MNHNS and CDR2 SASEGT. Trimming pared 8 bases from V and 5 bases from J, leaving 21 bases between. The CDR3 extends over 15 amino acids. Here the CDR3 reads CASVRSPGMAETQYF. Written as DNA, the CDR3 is TGTGCCAGCGTGCGAAGCCCCGGGATGGCGGAGACCCAGTACTTC.

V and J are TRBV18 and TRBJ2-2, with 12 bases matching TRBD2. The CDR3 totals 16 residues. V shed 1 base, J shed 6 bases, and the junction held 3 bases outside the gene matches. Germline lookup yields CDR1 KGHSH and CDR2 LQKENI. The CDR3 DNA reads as TGTGCCAGCTCACCACGGACTAGCGGGACGGCCGGGGAGCTGTTTTTT. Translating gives CASSPRTSGTAGELFF.